These 11 T cell receptor beta chains came from one sample sequenced in a study of regulatory and conventional T cells in RAG deficiency. Sequencing was performed with immunoSEQ multiplex PCR; in TCRdb, only in-frame clones are kept and a portion is missing. The data contain roughly 35,000 clones, around 89% of them singletons. The same sample was also studied in work on regulatory T cells. This second study notes: Amplification used 52 TRBV primers and 13 TRBJ primers.

The sequenced sample consisted of CD8+ T cells sorted from blood. The receptors shown here come from a human donor in good health.

The chain carries TRBV6-6 and TRBJ2-1; D is ambiguous. The germline gives CDR1 MNHNY, CDR2 SVGAGI (reference sequence). The V and J ends lost 6 bases and 3 bases respectively, with 9 bases between them. This CDR3 is 13 amino acids long. DNA for the CDR3: TGTGCCAGCAGCTTTAGGCGCTACAATGAGCAGTTCTTC. The encoded protein is CASSFRRYNEQFF.

This clone occurred once. The CDR3 sequence: CASTPRASSKAFF. The CDR3 region has the DNA TGTGCCAGCACTCCCCGGGCCTCGTCGAAAGCTTTCTTT. This chain links TRBV6-5 with TRBJ1-1; D unresolved. The length of the CDR3 is 13 residues. Trimming took off 7 bases at V and 9 bases at J, with 18 bases between the two ends. Germline loops: CDR1 MNHEY, CDR2 SVGAGI.

The CDR3 region has the DNA TGTGCCAGCAGCTTAGGGGGCTCAGCCAAAAACATTCAGTACTTC. Protein product: CASSLGGSAKNIQYF. This rearrangement joins TRBV7-6 to TRBJ2-4; D is perhaps TRBD1 (5 bases). CDR1 is SGHVS, CDR2 FNYEAQ, per germline. The V end was cut by 1 base, the J end by 0 bases, with 7 bases between. This CDR3 has 15 residues.

The chain joins TRBV15 to TRBJ2-3, with TRBD1 matching over 7 bases. The germline V gene has CDR1 LNHNV and CDR2 YYDKDF (reference sequence). J lost 2 bases, V lost 2 bases, and 4 bases had no gene match. The CDR3 contains 15 residues. The CDR3 DNA reads TGTGCCACCAGCAGAACAGGGGATTACACAGATACGCAGTATTTT. It codes for CATSRTGDYTDTQYF.

This clone appeared a single time. CDR3 in DNA: TGCGCCAGCTCGATAGCGGGGGGTGCAGGCACAGATACGCAGTATTTT. This gives the protein CASSIAGGAGTDTQYF. The rearrangement uses TRBV5-1 and TRBJ2-3; 10 bases are shared with TRBD2. Germline assignment: CDR1 SGHRS and CDR2 YFSETQ. The J segment lost 1 base and the V segment lost 7 bases, leaving 9 bases of the junction unmatched. There are 16 residues in the CDR3.

The chain recombines TRBV7-9 with TRBJ1-1, with a possible D match to TRBD1 (5 bases). CDR1 and CDR2 (germline): SEHNR, FQNEAQ (reference sequence). V was clipped by 2 bases and J by 4 bases, with 11 bases between them. This CDR3 has 14 amino acids. CDR3 loop: CASSLTREGTEAFF. The CDR3 DNA reads as TGTGCCAGCAGCTTAACCAGGGAGGGCACTGAAGCTTTCTTT.

This chain joins TRBV11-2 and TRBJ2-7, with D maybe TRBD1 (6 bases). CDR1 is SGHAT, CDR2 FQNNGV, per germline. Trimming removed 6 bases at V and 1 base at J, with 16 bases between. The CDR3 consists of 15 residues. CDR3 loop: CASSRQVVISYEQYF. The CDR3 bases are TGTGCCAGCAGTCGACAGGTAGTGATTTCCTACGAGCAGTACTTC.

The V call is TRBV27, the J call TRBJ2-1, with 10 bases fitting TRBD2. Germline lookup yields CDR1 MNHEY and CDR2 SMNVEV (reference sequence). V dropped 5 bases and J dropped 4; count of bases not matched to a gene: 5. This CDR3 contains 15 residues. The chain's CDR3 is CASSGSGGGYNEQFF. In DNA, the CDR3 is TGTGCCAGCAGTGGCAGCGGGGGGGGATACAATGAGCAGTTCTTC.

This clone was seen only once. A read error likely explains this, since a far larger clone differs by one base. This chain connects TRBV7-9 to TRBJ2-7; 7 bases are shared with TRBD2. Germline CDR1 and CDR2: SEHNR and FQNEAQ (reference sequence). The CDR3 has 16 amino acids. CDR3 loop: CASSLWAGREIDELYF. Here the CDR3 DNA reads TGTGCCAGCAGCTTATGGGCGGGGAGGGAGATCGACGAGCTGTACTTC.

The CDR3 DNA sequence: TGTGCCAGCAGCTTAGGGGGGGGATACGAGCAGTACTTC. Encoded protein: CASSLGGGYEQYF. The genes are TRBV11-2 and TRBJ2-7; 7 positions agree with TRBD2. Germline lookup yields CDR1 SGHAT and CDR2 FQNNGV. V was pared by 1 base and J by 4 bases, with 1 base of the junction left unmatched. The CDR3 covers 13 residues.

This clone appeared a few times. V and J are TRBV18 and TRBJ2-7; D uncertain. Germline CDR1 KGHSH, CDR2 LQKENI. Trimming removed 2 bases from V and 6 bases from J, with 8 bases in between. The CDR3 spans 12 residues. Here the CDR3 reads CASSPGVGEQYF. The CDR3 DNA follows: TGTGCCAGCTCACCAGGGGTCGGCGAGCAGTACTTC.